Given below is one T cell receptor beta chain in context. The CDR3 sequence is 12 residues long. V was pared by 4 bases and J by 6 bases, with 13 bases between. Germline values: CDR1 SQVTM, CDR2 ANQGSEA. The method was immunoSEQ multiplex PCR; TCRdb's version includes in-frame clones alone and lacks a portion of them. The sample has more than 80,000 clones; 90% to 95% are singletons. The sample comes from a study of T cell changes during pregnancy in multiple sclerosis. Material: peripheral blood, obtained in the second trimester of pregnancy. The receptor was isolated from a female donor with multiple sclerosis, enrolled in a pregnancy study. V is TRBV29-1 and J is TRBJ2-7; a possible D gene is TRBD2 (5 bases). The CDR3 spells CSVAREKGEQYF. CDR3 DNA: TGCAGCGTTGCTAGGGAGAAGGGCGAGCAGTACTTC.